This T cell receptor (beta chain) was retrieved from a study of blood T cell repertoires in COVID-19 (TCRdb year 2020). Looking at the study overall: The collaborator samples originated in the United States, Italy and Spain and spanned the acute and convalescent phases of COVID-19. The prospective study material was composed of cDNA or gDNA derived from T cells, B-cell-depleted T cells, or PBMCs. Subjects who had been exposed to COVID-19, were actively infected with it, or had recovered from it provided the deeply sampled blood TCRbeta repertoires that made up the dataset. A freely available public database, intended as a resource for researchers studying the immune response to SARS-CoV-2, is where the repertoires were released. The samples were drawn from two sources: the first 160 participants of the ongoing ImmuneRACE study, and 1,254 subjects contributed by 6 global collaborators. Sample metadata almost always included a de-identified subject ID, COVID-19 status, age in years and sex. Where available, HLA class I and class II types were obtained from metadata supplied by the sample provider rather than from assay-based typing.

About this clone: The clone's antigen remains unknown. Per-base quality was not reported, and no clone a single base away is much larger than it.

TCRbeta CDR3 regions were amplified from genomic DNA by means of the immunoSEQ Assay, a bias-controlled multiplex PCR. On the authors' methods: Within the assay, amplification of reference gene primers was used to estimate how many nucleated cells each sample contained. To quantify the absolute abundance of each unique TCRbeta CDR3 rearrangement, sequence reads were collapsed and filtered. For each sample, productive Simpson clonality was calculated as the square root of Simpson's diversity index over productive rearrangements. TCRdb took this table from immuneACCESS and kept in-frame rearrangements with V and J called. Such tables lack part of the clones; where checked against another copy, unresolved V genes explain under half of the gap, and the rest is unexplained. V and J calls and clone size follow that table, whereas D and trimming were derived from the DNA. The sample data list under 300,000 clones, and about 88% of these were observed just once. 0.9% to 1% of the sample goes to the ten largest clones.

Study-wide findings and limitations: How much clinical and demographic metadata was included differed by source and by participant, and the metadata was provided uncurated.

The CDR3 goes from the cysteine to the phenylalanine over 12 residues. The CDR3 DNA has 36 bases and is translated from base 1. Reading the germline V gene gives CDR1 KGHDR and CDR2 SFDVKD. V is shortened by 1 base, J by 11 bases, and the region joining them spans 8 bases. Another Seattle source contributed samples from volunteer blood donors who had recovered from COVID-19. Collaborating institutions collected whole blood in K2EDTA tubes following their own protocols. For TCRbeta analysis, collaborator samples were shipped as frozen whole blood, as isolated PBMCs, or as DNA extracted from either sample type.

Sequencing was performed on peripheral blood. The chain joins TRBV24-1 to TRBJ1-5; the D gene assignment is ambiguous. The receptor was derived from a woman aged 40 to 50 who had recovered from COVID-19. In nucleotide form, the sequence is TGTGCCACCAGTGATTTCGGAGGGACCCAGCATTTT. Its protein reads: CATSDFGGTQHF.